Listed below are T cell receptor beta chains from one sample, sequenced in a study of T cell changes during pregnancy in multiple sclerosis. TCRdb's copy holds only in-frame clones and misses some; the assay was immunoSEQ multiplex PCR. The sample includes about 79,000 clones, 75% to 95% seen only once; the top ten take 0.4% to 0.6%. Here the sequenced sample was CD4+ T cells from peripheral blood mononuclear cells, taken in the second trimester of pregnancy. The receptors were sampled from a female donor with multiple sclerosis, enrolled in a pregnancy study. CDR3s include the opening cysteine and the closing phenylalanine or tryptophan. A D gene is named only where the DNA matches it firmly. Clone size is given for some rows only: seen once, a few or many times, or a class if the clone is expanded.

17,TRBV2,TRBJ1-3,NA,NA,TGTGCCAGCAGTGAACGTTGGGCAGGGAACTCTGGAAACACCATATATTTT,CASSERWAGNSGNTIYF
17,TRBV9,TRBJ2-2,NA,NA,TGTGCCAGCAGCGAGGGGTTGTCAGGGCCCCTCACCGGGGAGCTGTTTTTT,CASSEGLSGPLTGELFF
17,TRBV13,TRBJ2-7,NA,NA,TGTGCCAGCAGCCCACCGCCTCTGTCGGAGAGCTCCTACGAGCAGTACTTC,CASSPPPLSESSYEQYF
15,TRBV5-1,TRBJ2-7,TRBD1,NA,TGCGCCAGCAGCCCCCCGGGACAGGCCTCCTACGAGCAGTACTTC,CASSPPGQASYEQYF
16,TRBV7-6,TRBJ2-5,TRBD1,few,TGTGCCAGCAGCTTAGCGACAGGGGGAATCGAAGAGACCCAGTACTTC,CASSLATGGIEETQYF
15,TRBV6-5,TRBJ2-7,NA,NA,TGTGCCAGCAGTTACCAATGGACAAGGGGTTACGAGCAGTACTTC,CASSYQWTRGYEQYF
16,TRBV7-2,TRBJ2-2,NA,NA,TGTGCCAGCAGCTCCCGAGGTCTTTTGGACACCGGGGAGCTGTTTTTT,CASSSRGLLDTGELFF
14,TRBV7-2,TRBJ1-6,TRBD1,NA,TGTGCCAGCACCGGGACAGCTTTTAATTCACCCCTCCACTTT,CASTGTAFNSPLHF
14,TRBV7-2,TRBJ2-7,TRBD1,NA,TGTGCCAGCAGCAAGAGACAGGGGGCACTAGAGCAGTACTTC,CASSKRQGALEQYF
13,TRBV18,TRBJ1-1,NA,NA,TGTGCCAGCTCACAGGGGGTGAACACTGAAGCTTTCTTT,CASSQGVNTEAFF
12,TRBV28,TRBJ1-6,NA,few,TGTGCCAGCAGTTCTGGAGTGTGGCCCCTCCACTTT,CASSSGVWPLHF
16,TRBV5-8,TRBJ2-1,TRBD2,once,TGTGCCAGCAGCCCGGGAGGGCGCCTCTCCTACAATGAGCAGTTCTTC,CASSPGGRLSYNEQFF
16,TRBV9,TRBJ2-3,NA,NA,TGTGCCAGCAGCGTAGGGGGGGGCAGTTTCACAGATACGCAGTATTTT,CASSVGGGSFTDTQYF
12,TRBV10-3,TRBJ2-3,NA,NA,TGTGCCACCCGGGACAAAACAGATACGCAGTATTTT,CATRDKTDTQYF
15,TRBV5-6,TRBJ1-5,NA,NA,TGTGCCAGCAGCTTGGCAGGATATAGCAATCAGCCCCAGCATTTT,CASSLAGYSNQPQHF
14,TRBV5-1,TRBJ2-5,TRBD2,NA,TGCGCCAGCAGCTTCTCCGGGGGGAAAGAGACCCAGTACTTC,CASSFSGGKETQYF